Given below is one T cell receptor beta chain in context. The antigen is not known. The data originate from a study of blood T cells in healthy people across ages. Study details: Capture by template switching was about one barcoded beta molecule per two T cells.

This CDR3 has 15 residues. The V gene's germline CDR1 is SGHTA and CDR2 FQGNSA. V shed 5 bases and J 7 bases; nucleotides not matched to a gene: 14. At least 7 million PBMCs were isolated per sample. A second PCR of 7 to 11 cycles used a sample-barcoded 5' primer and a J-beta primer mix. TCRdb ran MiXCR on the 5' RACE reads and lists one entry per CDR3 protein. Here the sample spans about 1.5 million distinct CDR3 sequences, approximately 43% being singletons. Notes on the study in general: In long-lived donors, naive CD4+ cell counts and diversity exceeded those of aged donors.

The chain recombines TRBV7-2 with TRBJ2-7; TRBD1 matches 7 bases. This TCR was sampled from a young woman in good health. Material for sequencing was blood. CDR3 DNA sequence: TGTGCCAGCAGCCGAGGACAGGTCCACAATGGGGAGCAGTACTTC. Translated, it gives CASSRGQVHNGEQYF.